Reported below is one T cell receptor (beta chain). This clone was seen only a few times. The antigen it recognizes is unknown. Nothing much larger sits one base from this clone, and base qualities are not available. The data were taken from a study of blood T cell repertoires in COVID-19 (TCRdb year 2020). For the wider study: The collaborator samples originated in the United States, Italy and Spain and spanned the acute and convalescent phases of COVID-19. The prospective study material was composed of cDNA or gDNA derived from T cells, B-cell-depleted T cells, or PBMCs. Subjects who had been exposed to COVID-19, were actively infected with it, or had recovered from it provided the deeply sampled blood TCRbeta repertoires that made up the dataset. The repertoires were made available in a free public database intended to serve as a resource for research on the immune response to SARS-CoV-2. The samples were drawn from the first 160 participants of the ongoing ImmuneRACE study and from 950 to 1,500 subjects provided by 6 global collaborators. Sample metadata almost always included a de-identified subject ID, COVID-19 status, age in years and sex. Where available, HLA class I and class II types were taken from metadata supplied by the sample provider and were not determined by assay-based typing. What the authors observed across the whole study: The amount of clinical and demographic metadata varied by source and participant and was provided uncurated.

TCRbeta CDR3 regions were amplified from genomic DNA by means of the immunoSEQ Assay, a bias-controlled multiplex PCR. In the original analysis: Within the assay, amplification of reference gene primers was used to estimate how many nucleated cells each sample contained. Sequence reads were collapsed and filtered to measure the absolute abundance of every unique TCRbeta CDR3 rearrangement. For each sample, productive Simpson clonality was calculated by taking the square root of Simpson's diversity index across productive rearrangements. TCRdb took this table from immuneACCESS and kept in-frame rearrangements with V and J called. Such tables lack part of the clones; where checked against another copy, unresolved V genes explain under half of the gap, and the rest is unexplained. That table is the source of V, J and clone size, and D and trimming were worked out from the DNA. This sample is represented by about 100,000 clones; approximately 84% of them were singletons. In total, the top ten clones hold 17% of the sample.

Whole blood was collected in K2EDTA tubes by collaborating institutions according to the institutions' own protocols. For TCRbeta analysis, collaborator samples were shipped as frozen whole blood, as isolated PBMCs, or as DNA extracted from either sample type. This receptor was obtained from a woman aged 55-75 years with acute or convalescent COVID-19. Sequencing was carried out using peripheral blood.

The CDR3 in this case is CASSPPGTGFGEKLFF. At the DNA level, the sequence is TGTGCCAGCAGTCCACCCGGGACAGGGTTTGGTGAAAAACTGTTTTTT. The rearranged chain carries TRBV28 and TRBJ1-4, with 9 middle bases fitting TRBD1. The CDR3 sequence holds 16 residues, the cysteine and phenylalanine included. The only DNA kept is the CDR3, 48 bases in frame from the first base. V and J are trimmed by 5 bases and 7 bases, and the gene matches miss 11 bases of the junction. The germline V gene encodes CDR1 MDHEN and CDR2 SYDVKM.